This T cell receptor beta chain was recovered during a study of regulatory T cells in long-lasting Graves disease. Described time point: persistent/refractory GD, antithyroid drugs over 5 years with positive TRAb. With RNA extracted from PBMCs as input, the TCR library was made. CDR3 size: 15 residues. V was clipped by 5 bases and J by 4 bases, with 17 bases between them. Germline-derived CDR1 and CDR2 are WSHSY and SAAADI. In this sample, this clonotype turned up many times. Its antigen remains unknown. TCR beta libraries were built with iRepertoire HTBI primers and Arm-PCR of CDR3 regions. TCRdb processed the multiplex PCR reads anew with MiXCR; each CDR3 protein has one entry. The table has hundreds of thousands of distinct CDR3 sequences, roughly 20% seen once; the top ten hold around 20%. Study-level points and caveats: Relative to new patients (966), persistent patients exhibited greater sharing of public clonotypes (around 2,500). Persistent disease was characterized by preferential usage of TRBV28, TRBJ1-2 and TRBJ2-5. Owing to a sample size that was small, accuracy may have been reduced.

The source material was peripheral blood mononuclear cells (PBMCs), sampled when the disease was refractory, from a patient treated with antithyroid drugs. This sequence joins TRBV10-2 and TRBJ1-1; a possible D gene is TRBD1 (6 bases). This sequence was found in a female donor with Graves disease. CDR3 nucleotides: TGCGCCAGCAGTCCCAACAGGGCCGAAGGCACTGAAGCTTTCTTT. This sequence encodes CASSPNRAEGTEAFF.